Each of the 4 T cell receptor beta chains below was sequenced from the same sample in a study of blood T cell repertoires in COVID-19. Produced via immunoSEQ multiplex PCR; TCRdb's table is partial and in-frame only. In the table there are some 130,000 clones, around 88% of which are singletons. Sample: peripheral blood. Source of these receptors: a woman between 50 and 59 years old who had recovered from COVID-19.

The CDR3 loop is CASSRPGESNQPQHF. CDR3 DNA sequence: TGTGCCAGCAGCCGTCCGGGGGAATCAAATCAGCCCCAGCATTTT. V usage is TRBV11-2 and J usage is TRBJ1-5, with D perhaps matching TRBD1 (5 bases). The V gene lost 5 bases and the J gene lost 4 bases, with 15 bases spanning the gap. Germline lookup yields CDR1 SGHAT and CDR2 FQNNGV. The CDR3 runs 15 residues.

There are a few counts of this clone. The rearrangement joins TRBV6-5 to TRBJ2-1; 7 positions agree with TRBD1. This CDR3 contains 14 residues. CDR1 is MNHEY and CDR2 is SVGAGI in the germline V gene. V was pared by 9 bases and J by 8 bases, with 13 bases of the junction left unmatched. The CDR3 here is CASKRGGASDEQFF. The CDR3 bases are TGTGCCAGTAAACGAGGGGGCGCATCCGATGAGCAGTTCTTC.

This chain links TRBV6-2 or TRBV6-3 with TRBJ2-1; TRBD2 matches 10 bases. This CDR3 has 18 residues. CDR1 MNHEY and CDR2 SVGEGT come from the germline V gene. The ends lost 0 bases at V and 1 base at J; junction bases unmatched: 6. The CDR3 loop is CASSYSRLAGVSYNEQFF. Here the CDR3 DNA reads TGTGCCAGCAGTTACTCACGGCTAGCGGGAGTATCCTACAATGAGCAGTTCTTC.

The CDR3 coding sequence is TGTGCCAGCAGCTTACTGGCGGGACCCGACACTGAAGCTTTCTTT. Its protein is CASSLLAGPDTEAFF. This chain links TRBV7-8 with TRBJ1-1; weak D call: TRBD1 (5 bases). This CDR3 is built from 15 residues. The germline V gene encodes CDR1 SGHVS and CDR2 FQNEAQ. V was clipped by 2 bases and J by 3 bases, with 13 bases between them.